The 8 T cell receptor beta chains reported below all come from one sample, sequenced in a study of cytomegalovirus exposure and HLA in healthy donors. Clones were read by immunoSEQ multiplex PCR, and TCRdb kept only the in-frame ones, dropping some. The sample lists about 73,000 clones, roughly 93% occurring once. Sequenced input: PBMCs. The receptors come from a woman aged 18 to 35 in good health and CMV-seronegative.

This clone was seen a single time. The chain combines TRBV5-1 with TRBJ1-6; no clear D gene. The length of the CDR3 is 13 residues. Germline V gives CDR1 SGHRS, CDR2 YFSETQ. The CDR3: CAPDRRGNSPLHF. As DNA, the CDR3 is TGCGCTCCCGACCGGCGGGGTAATTCACCCCTCCACTTT.

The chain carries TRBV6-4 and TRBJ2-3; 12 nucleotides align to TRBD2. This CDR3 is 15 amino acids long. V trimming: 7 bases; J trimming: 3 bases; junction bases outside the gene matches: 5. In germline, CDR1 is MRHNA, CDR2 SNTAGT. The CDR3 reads CASKASGGETDTQYF. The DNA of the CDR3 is TGTGCCAGCAAGGCTAGCGGGGGGGAAACAGATACGCAGTATTTT.

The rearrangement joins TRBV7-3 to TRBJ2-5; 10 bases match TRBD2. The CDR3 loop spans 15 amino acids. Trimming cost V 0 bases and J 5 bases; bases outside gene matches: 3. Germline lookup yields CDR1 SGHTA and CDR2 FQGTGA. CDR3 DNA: TGTGCCAGCAGCTTAACAGCGGGGGGGCCTGAGACCCAGTACTTC. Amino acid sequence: CASSLTAGGPETQYF.

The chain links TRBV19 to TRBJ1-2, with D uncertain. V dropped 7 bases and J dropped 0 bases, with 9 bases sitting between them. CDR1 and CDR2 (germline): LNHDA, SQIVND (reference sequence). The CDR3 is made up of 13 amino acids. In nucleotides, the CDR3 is TGTGCCAGTACCAGCGGGGCTAACTATGGCTACACCTTC. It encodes CASTSGANYGYTF.

The CDR3 reads CATSRSGGNTEAFF. The CDR3 DNA is TGTGCCACCAGCAGAAGCGGGGGAAACACTGAAGCTTTCTTT. The chain couples TRBV15 to TRBJ1-1, with D possibly matching TRBD1 (5 bases). Trimming removed 2 bases at V and 2 bases at J, with 9 bases between. CDR3 length: 14 amino acids. CDR1 LNHNV and CDR2 YYDKDF come from the germline V gene (reference sequence).

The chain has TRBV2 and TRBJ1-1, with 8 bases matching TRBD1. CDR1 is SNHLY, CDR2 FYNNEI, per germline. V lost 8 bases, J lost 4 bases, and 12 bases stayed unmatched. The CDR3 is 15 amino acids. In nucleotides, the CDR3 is TGTGCCAGCTCGACAGGGGACAGGCCGGGCACTGAAGCTTTCTTT. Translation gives CASSTGDRPGTEAFF.

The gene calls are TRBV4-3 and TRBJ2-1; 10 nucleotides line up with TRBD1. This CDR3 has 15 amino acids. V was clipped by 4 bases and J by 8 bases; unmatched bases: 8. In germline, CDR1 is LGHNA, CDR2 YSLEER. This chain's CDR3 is CASSPGDRGGDEQFF. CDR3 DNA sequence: TGCGCCAGCAGCCCCGGGGACAGGGGAGGCGATGAGCAGTTCTTC.

CDR3 DNA: TGCGCCAGCAGCCACCCTTCTAGCGGCCCTTCCTACAATGAGCAGTTCTTC. It specifies CASSHPSSGPSYNEQFF. The chain recombines TRBV4-1 with TRBJ2-1, with 7 nucleotides matching TRBD2. Trimming removed 3 bases from V and 1 base from J; junction bases left unmatched: 9. In germline, CDR1 is MGHRA, CDR2 YSYEKL. This CDR3 has 17 residues.